The TCR beta chain described here comes from a study of blood T cell repertoires in COVID-19. Trimming took off 4 bases at V and 1 base at J, with 7 bases between the two ends. Looked up from germline, CDR1 is MDHEN and CDR2 is SYDVKM. The CDR3 spans 13 residues. Clones were read by immunoSEQ multiplex PCR, and TCRdb kept only the in-frame ones, dropping some. The sample carries 400,000 to 450,000 clones, around 89% recorded once. Donors of Cohort 3 who recovered were those that had two negative PCRs, clearance, or symptom resolution. This receptor was taken from a man younger than 45 who had recovered from COVID-19. This chain joins TRBV28 and TRBJ1-1; no firm D call. The sample comprised PBMCs or T cells enriched from blood (not recorded which). The CDR3 loop reads CASSSPENTEAFF. CDR3 sequence (DNA): TGTGCCAGCAGTTCCCCAGAGAACACTGAAGCTTTCTTT.